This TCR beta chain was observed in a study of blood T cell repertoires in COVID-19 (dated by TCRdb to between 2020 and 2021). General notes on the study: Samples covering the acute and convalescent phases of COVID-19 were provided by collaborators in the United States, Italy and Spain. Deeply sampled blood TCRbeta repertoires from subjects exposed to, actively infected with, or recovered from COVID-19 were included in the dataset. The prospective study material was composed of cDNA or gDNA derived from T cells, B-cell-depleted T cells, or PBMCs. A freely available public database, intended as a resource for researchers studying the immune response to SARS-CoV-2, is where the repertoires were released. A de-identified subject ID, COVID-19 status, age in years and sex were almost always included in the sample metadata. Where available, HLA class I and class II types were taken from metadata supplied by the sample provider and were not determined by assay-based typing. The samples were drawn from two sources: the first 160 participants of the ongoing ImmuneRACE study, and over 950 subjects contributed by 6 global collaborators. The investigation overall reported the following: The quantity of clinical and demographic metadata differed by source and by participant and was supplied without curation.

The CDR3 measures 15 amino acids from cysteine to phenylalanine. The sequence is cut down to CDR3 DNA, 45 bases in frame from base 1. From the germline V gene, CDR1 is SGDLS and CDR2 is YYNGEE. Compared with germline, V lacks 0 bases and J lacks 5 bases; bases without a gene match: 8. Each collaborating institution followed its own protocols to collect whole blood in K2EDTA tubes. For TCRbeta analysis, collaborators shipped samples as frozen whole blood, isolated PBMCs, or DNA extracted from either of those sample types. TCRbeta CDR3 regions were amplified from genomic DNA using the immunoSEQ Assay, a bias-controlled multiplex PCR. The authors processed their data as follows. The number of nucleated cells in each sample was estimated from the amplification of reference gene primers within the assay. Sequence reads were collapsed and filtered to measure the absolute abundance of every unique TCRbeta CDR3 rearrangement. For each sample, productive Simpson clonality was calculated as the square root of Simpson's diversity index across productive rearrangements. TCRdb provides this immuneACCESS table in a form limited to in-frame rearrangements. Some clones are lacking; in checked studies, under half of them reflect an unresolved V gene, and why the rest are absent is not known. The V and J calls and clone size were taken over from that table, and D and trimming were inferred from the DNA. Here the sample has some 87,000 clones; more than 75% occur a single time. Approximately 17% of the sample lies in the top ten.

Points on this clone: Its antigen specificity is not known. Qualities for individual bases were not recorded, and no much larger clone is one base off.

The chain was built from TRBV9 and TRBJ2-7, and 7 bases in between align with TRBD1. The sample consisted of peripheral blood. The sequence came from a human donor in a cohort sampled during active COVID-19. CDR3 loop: CASSVDVDRVNEQYF. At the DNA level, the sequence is TGTGCCAGCAGCGTAGATGTCGACAGGGTAAACGAGCAGTACTTC. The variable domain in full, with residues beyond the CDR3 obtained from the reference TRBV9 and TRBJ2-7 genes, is DSGVTQTPKHLITATGQRVTLRCSPRSGDLSVYWYQQSLDQGLQFLIQYYNGEERAKGNILERFSAQQFPDLHSELNLSSLELGDSALYFCASSVDVDRVNEQYFGPGTRLTVT.